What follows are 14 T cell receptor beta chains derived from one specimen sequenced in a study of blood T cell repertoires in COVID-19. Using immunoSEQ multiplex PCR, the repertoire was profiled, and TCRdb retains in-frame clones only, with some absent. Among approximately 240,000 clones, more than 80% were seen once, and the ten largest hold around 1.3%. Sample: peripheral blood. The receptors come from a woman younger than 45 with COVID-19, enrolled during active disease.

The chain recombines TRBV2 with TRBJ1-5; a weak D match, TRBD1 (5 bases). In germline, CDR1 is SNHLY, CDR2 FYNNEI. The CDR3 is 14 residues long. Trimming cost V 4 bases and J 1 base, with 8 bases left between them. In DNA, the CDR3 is TGTGCCAGCAGTGGGACACGGAGCAATCAGCCCCAGCATTTT. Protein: CASSGTRSNQPQHF.

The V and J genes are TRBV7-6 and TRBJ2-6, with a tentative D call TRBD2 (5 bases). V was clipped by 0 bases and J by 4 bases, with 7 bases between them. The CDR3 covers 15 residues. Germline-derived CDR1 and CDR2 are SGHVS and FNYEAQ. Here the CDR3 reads CASSLAGLGANVLTF. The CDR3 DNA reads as TGTGCCAGCAGCTTAGCTGGACTCGGGGCCAACGTCCTGACTTTC.

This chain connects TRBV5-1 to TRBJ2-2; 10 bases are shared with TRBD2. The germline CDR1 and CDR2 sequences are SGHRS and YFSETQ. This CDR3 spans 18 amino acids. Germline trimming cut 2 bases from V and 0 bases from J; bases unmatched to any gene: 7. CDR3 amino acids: CASSFGHLAGANTGELFF. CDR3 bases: TGCGCCAGCAGCTTTGGCCACCTAGCGGGGGCGAACACCGGGGAGCTGTTTTTT.

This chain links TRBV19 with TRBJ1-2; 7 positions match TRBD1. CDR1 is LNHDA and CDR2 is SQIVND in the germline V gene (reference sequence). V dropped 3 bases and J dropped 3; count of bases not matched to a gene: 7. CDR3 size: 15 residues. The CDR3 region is CASSMGQSNHYGYTF. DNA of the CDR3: TGTGCCAGTAGTATGGGACAGTCTAATCACTATGGCTACACCTTC.

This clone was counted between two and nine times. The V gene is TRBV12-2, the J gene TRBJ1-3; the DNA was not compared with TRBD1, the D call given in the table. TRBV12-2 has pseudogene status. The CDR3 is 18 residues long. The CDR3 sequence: CASRLPRPPGPSGNTIYF. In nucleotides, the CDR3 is TGTGCAAGTCGCTTACCCCGACCCCCAGGGCCCTCTGGAAACACCATATATTTT.

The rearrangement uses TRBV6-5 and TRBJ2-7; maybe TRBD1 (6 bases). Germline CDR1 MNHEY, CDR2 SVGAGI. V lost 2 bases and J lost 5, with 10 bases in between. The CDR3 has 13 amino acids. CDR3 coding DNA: TGTGCCAGCAGTTACGTGAGGGGGAACGAGCAGTACTTC. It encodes CASSYVRGNEQYF.

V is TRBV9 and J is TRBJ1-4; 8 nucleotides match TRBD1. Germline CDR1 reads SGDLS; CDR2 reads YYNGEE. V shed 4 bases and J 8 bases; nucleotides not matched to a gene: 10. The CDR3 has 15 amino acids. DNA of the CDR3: TGTGCCAGCAGCTTTGGCTTGGGACAGGTAGAAAAACTGTTTTTT. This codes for CASSFGLGQVEKLFF.

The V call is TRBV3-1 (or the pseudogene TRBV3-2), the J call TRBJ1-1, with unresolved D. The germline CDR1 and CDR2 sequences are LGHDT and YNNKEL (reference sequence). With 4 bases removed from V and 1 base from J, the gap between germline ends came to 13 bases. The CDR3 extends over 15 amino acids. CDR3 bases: TGTGCCAGCAGCCGAGGAGGGCAGGAGAACACTGAAGCTTTCTTT. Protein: CASSRGGQENTEAFF.

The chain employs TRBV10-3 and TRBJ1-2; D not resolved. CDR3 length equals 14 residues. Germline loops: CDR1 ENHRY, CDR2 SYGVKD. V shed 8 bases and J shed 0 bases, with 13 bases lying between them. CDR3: CAIQSTPANYGYTF. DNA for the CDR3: TGTGCCATCCAATCCACTCCCGCTAACTATGGCTACACCTTC.

The CDR3 sequence is CATSDVPSLEDTQYF. DNA of the CDR3: TGTGCCACCAGTGATGTGCCTAGTTTAGAGGATACGCAGTATTTT. V is TRBV24-1 and J is TRBJ2-3, with no clear D. This CDR3 has 15 amino acids. Germline loops: CDR1 KGHDR, CDR2 SFDVKD. V lost 3 bases and J lost 6, with 15 bases in between.

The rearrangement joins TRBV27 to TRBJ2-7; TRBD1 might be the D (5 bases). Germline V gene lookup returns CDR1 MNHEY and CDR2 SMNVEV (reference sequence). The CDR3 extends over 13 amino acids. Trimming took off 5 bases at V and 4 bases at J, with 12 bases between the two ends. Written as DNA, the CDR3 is TGTGCCAGCAGTGGGCCAGGGTTTTACGAGCAGTACTTC. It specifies CASSGPGFYEQYF.

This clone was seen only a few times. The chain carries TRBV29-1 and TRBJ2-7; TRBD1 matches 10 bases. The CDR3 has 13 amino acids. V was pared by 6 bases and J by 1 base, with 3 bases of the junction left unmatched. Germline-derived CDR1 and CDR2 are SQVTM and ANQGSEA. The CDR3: CSVRTGGSYEQYF. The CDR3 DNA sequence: TGCAGCGTCCGGACAGGGGGGTCCTACGAGCAGTACTTC.

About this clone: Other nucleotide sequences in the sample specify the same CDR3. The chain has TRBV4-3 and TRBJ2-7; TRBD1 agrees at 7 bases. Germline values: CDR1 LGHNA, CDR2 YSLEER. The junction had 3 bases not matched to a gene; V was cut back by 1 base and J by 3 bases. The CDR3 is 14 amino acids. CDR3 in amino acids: CASSQGRQGYEQYF. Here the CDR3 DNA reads TGCGCCAGCAGCCAAGGAAGACAGGGCTACGAGCAGTACTTC.

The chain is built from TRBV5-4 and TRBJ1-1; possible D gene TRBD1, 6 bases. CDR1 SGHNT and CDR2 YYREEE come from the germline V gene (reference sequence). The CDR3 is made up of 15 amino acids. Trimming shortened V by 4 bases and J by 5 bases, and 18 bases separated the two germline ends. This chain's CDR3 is CASSIRDTMATEAFF. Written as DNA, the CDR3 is TGTGCCAGCAGCATCCGGGACACCATGGCAACTGAAGCTTTCTTT.